This entry lists 19 T cell receptor beta chains sequenced from one sample in a study of blood T cell repertoires in COVID-19. Profiling relied on immunoSEQ multiplex PCR, and the TCRdb table lists in-frame clones only, not all of them. The profile shows more than 35,000 clones, roughly 88% of them singletons. Sequencing input: peripheral blood. The receptors here all came from a human donor in a cohort sampled during active COVID-19.

The chain carries TRBV7-9 and TRBJ2-5; D ambiguous. The CDR3 consists of 14 residues. The V and J ends lost 1 base and 2 bases respectively, with 8 bases between them. Germline V gene lookup returns CDR1 SEHNR and CDR2 FQNEAQ (reference sequence). CDR3 region: CASSLGAVQETQYF. DNA of the CDR3: TGTGCCAGCAGCTTAGGGGCAGTTCAAGAGACCCAGTACTTC.

V usage is TRBV6-5 and J usage is TRBJ2-3, with 11 bases fitting TRBD2. Germline values: CDR1 MNHEY, CDR2 SVGAGI. V was clipped by 8 bases and J by 3 bases; unmatched bases: 4. The CDR3 is made up of 14 amino acids. Here the CDR3 DNA reads TGTGCCAGCTCTACTAGCGGGGGAACAGATACGCAGTATTTT. This gives the protein CASSTSGGTDTQYF.

CDR3 in DNA: TGTGCCAGCAGCCGGGTTGCGGACACAGACCATGGCTACACCTTC. The encoded protein is CASSRVADTDHGYTF. The gene calls are TRBV7-3 and TRBJ1-2, with TRBD1 as a possible D gene (5 bases). The CDR3 runs 15 residues. Germline V gene sequence: CDR1 SGHTA, CDR2 FQGTGA. The V end was cut by 5 bases, the J end by 6 bases, with 19 bases between.

This chain joins TRBV19 and TRBJ1-5; perhaps TRBD1 as D (6 bases). The CDR3 consists of 14 residues. The germline V and J ends were trimmed by 2 bases and 2 bases, with 7 bases remaining between them. Germline V lookup: CDR1 LNHDA, CDR2 SQIVND (reference sequence). The CDR3 loop is CASSITGRNQPQHF. Here the CDR3 DNA reads TGTGCCAGTAGTATAACAGGGCGCAATCAGCCCCAGCATTTT.

Here the CDR3 reads CASSSRQGGQETQYF. The CDR3 bases are TGTGCCAGCAGCTCCCGACAGGGTGGTCAAGAGACCCAGTACTTC. This rearrangement joins TRBV11-3 to TRBJ2-5; 7 bases agree with TRBD1. The CDR3 has 15 residues. J gave up 2 bases and V 4 bases, and 7 bases lay outside the gene matches. Per germline, CDR1 SGHNT and CDR2 YENEEA.

V and J are TRBV9 and TRBJ1-1, with 7 bases identical to TRBD1. CDR3 length: 16 amino acids. In germline, CDR1 is SGDLS, CDR2 YYNGEE. Unmatched junction bases numbered 7, after V lost 0 bases and J lost 2 bases. The CDR3 DNA reads as TGTGCCAGCAGCGTAGGGACAGGCTCGGTAAACACTGAAGCTTTCTTT. Translating gives CASSVGTGSVNTEAFF.

This clone was recorded only once. The chain couples TRBV19 to TRBJ2-1; 9 nucleotides agree with TRBD2. This CDR3 comprises 15 residues. The junction had 8 bases not matched to a gene; V was cut back by 7 bases and J by 4 bases. Germline CDR1 is LNHDA and CDR2 is SQIVND (reference sequence). Written as DNA, the CDR3 is TGTGCCAGTATGGAAATAGCGGGGGATTACAATGAGCAGTTCTTC. Its protein is CASMEIAGDYNEQFF.

The rearrangement uses TRBV3-1 (or the pseudogene TRBV3-2) and TRBJ1-1; D not resolved. Germline lookup yields CDR1 LGHDT and CDR2 YNNKEL (reference sequence). With 3 bases removed from V and 2 bases from J, the gap between germline ends came to 4 bases. CDR3 size: 12 residues. The CDR3 protein is CASSHGNTEAFF. The DNA of the CDR3 is TGTGCCAGCAGCCATGGCAACACTGAAGCTTTCTTT.

The genes are TRBV6-5 and TRBJ2-1; 9 bases fit TRBD1. Germline V gene data show CDR1 as MNHEY and CDR2 as SVGAGI. V gave up 4 bases and J gave up 3 bases; unmatched junction bases: 4. This CDR3 contains 15 residues. In nucleotides, the CDR3 is TGTGCCAGCAGTTCTGGACAGGGGAACTACAATGAGCAGTTCTTC. The encoded protein is CASSSGQGNYNEQFF.

This clone was detected a few times. The V call is TRBV2, the J call TRBJ2-1; a possible D gene is TRBD2 (6 bases). Germline CDR1 and CDR2: SNHLY and FYNNEI. V lost 0 bases and J 10 bases, leaving 16 bases between the germline ends. The CDR3 consists of 15 residues. In DNA form, the CDR3 reads TGTGCCAGCAGTGAAGCGCCCTGGAGGGCCGGGGAGCAGTTCTTC. This gives the protein CASSEAPWRAGEQFF. Combining the CDR3 with reference TRBV2 and TRBJ2-1 gives the whole variable domain EPEVTQTPSHQVTQMGQEVILRCVPISNHLYFYWYRQILGQKVEFLVSFYNNEISEKSEIFDDQFSVERPDGSNFTLKIRSTKLEDSAMYFCASSEAPWRAGEQFFGPGTRLTVL.

The chain uses TRBV6-5 and TRBJ2-5; 9 bases agree with TRBD2. The CDR3 length is 15 residues. Germline V gives CDR1 MNHEY, CDR2 SVGAGI. V gave up 6 bases and J gave up 0 bases; unmatched junction bases: 5. This CDR3 reads CASRQRGAYQETQYF. In nucleotides, the CDR3 is TGTGCCAGCAGGCAGCGGGGGGCGTACCAAGAGACCCAGTACTTC.

The chain is built from TRBV7-8 and TRBJ1-1; 7 bases agree with TRBD1. Germline loops: CDR1 SGHVS, CDR2 FQNEAQ. The CDR3 spans 15 residues. The J segment lost 3 bases and the V segment lost 1 base, leaving 5 bases of the junction unmatched. The CDR3 bases are TGTGCCAGCAGCTTAGGAGCAGGACAGGACACTGAAGCTTTCTTT. Amino acid sequence: CASSLGAGQDTEAFF.

V is TRBV7-8 and J is TRBJ2-1; 12 bases are shared with TRBD2. CDR3 size: 16 residues. Losses at the gene ends were 4 bases for V and 10 bases for J; bases not matched to a gene: 11. CDR1 SGHVS and CDR2 FQNEAQ come from the germline V gene. The CDR3 DNA sequence: TGTGCCAGCAGCTCCGTTCTAGCGGGGGGGCTCTGGGAGCAGTTCTTC. The encoded protein is CASSSVLAGGLWEQFF.

The chain carries TRBV27 and TRBJ1-2; tentative D call: TRBD1 (5 bases). This CDR3 spans 15 amino acids. V was trimmed by 0 bases and J by 4 bases, leaving 12 bases between them. Germline CDR1 is MNHEY and CDR2 is SMNVEV (reference sequence). The CDR3 is CASSLSLGGAYGYTF. In DNA, the CDR3 is TGTGCCAGCAGTTTATCCCTCGGAGGGGCCTATGGCTACACCTTC.

The genes are TRBV4-1 and TRBJ2-3; 7 bases agree with TRBD1. The CDR3 spans 17 residues. Germline CDR1 is MGHRA and CDR2 is YSYEKL. V shed 0 bases and J 1 base; nucleotides not matched to a gene: 7. CDR3 protein: CASSQEQGGEGTDTQYF. CDR3 DNA sequence: TGCGCCAGCAGCCAAGAACAAGGGGGCGAGGGCACAGATACGCAGTATTTT.

J is TRBJ2-7 and V is TRBV7-6; possible D gene TRBD1, 5 bases. The CDR3 sequence is 15 residues long. Trimming cost V 1 base and J 5 bases, with 15 bases left between them. Germline lookup yields CDR1 SGHVS and CDR2 FNYEAQ. The CDR3 reads CASSLGTYPENEQYF. CDR3 coding DNA: TGTGCCAGCAGCTTAGGGACATATCCTGAGAACGAGCAGTACTTC.

The chain uses TRBV7-8 and TRBJ1-2; tentative D call: TRBD1 (5 bases). Germline CDR1 and CDR2: SGHVS and FQNEAQ. Trimming left V 5 bases short and J 6 bases short, with 10 bases between. This CDR3 spans 12 amino acids. For the CDR3, the DNA is TGTGCCAGCAGCCCCGACAGTGATGGCTACACCTTC. It codes for CASSPDSDGYTF.

The chain is built from TRBV3-1 (or the pseudogene TRBV3-2) and TRBJ1-4, with D perhaps matching TRBD1 (6 bases). CDR3 length: 15 residues. Looked up from germline, CDR1 is LGHDT and CDR2 is YNNKEL (reference sequence). V lost 1 base, J lost 8 bases, and 14 bases lay in between. CDR3 nucleotides: TGTGCCAGCAGCCAAGTTGGGGGGGCGTTGGAAAAACTGTTTTTT. It encodes CASSQVGGALEKLFF.

The chain combines TRBV4-1 with TRBJ2-7, with TRBD2 identical over 13 bases. V shed 4 bases, J shed 1 base, and the junction held 4 bases outside the gene matches. This CDR3 contains 16 residues. Germline V lookup: CDR1 MGHRA, CDR2 YSYEKL. The CDR3, as DNA: TGCGCCAGCAGCCCCCTGGGACTAGCGGGGTCCTACGAGCAGTACTTC. Residues: CASSPLGLAGSYEQYF.